This note documents a single T cell receptor beta chain sequence. This clonotype came up a few times. Which antigen it targets is not known. Base qualities were left out, and no much larger clone turns up one base away. The library was generated by 5' RACE. TCRdb lists the instrument as NextSeq 500. To correct for sequencing error and PCR bias, the TCR library protocol tagged individual cDNA molecules with unique molecular identifiers. Sequencing covered both TCR alpha and beta chains, and within each sample the abundances of alpha and beta sequences were tightly co-correlated. In the source study's methods: Decombinator V4 was used to annotate the V gene, J gene and CDR3 of the TCR sequences. Expanded TCRs were defined as changing significantly between any two time points under a Poisson model with p below 0.0001. Abundances of TCRs were expressed as counts per million after normalisation to the total number of TCRs sequenced in each sample. A search of VDJdb, accessed on 1 November 2021, was run for TCRs annotated to CMV, EBV and SARS-CoV-2, with TCRs annotated for multiple antigens excluded. The public sequencing data were trimmed at Q25 with fastp and processed into clonotypes with MiXCR by TCRdb, which kept only in-frame beta chains. Every entry covers one CDR3 protein and lists the most common genes and DNA from its rows. In this record, the V and J calls reflect TCRdb's handling and not the investigators' own analysis. A total of about 76,000 distinct CDR3 sequences appear in this sample, 15% to 18% of them only once. Jointly, the top ten make up approximately 12% of the sample.

This was a case-control study nested in a cohort of healthcare workers in London, UK, who had nasopharyngeal swab PCR tests and blood samples taken every week. Between 23 and 31 March 2020, the week of the UK lockdown, healthcare workers were enrolled and then followed up weekly for as long as 16 weeks. This entry is derived from a study of early T cells in non-severe SARS-CoV-2 infection (dated by TCRdb to about 2021). As for the study more broadly: Because TCR sequencing was done on bulk RNA from unsorted whole blood, the alpha and beta chains could not be paired. Overall study results and their limits: VDJdb matching was skewed toward anti-spike CD8 responses, so virus-specific expansions were likely underestimated and private and CD4 specificities were missed.

This clonotype originated in an adult who was a healthcare worker with PCR-confirmed SARS-CoV-2 infection or an uninfected control (not recorded which). The sample was whole blood.

The CDR3 region has the sequence CASSLARTRPEKLFF. In nucleotides, the sequence is TGTGCCAGCAGTTTAGCGCGGACGCGGCCTGAAAAACTGTTTTTT. Recombination linked TRBV12-3 or TRBV12-4 to TRBJ1-4; the D gene lacks a confident call. Including the terminal cysteine and phenylalanine, the CDR3 comprises 15 residues. CDR3 DNA is the only sequence kept; it has 45 bases, read in frame from the first base. V drops 0 bases and J drops 7 bases, leaving 12 bases in between.